The 16 T cell receptor beta chains presented below share a single source sample, sequenced in a study of blood T cell repertoires in COVID-19. TCRdb keeps only in-frame clones here, not all; method: immunoSEQ multiplex PCR. The sample contains under 95,000 clones, approximately 89% of which appear only once. The sequencing sample was made of peripheral blood. These TCRs come from a man aged 45 to 65 with COVID-19, enrolled during active disease.

The chain carries TRBV5-4 and TRBJ2-7; 9 bases line up with TRBD2. V lost 4 bases to trimming and J lost 7 bases; unmatched junction nucleotides: 9. CDR3 size: 14 residues. The germline V gene encodes CDR1 SGHNT and CDR2 YYREEE (reference sequence). Here the CDR3 reads CASSRGTSNREQYV. As DNA, the CDR3 is TGTGCCAGCAGCCGCGGGACTAGCAATCGAGAGCAGTACGTC.

The chain links TRBV5-6 to TRBJ1-5; D remains ambiguous. The length of the CDR3 is 17 residues. The germline gives CDR1 SGHDT, CDR2 YYEEEE. The ends were cut back, 0 bases at V and 3 bases at J, with 16 bases in the middle. CDR3 amino acids: CASSLGSGRGINQPQHF. Here the CDR3 DNA reads TGTGCCAGCAGCTTGGGTTCGGGGAGAGGGATCAATCAGCCCCAGCATTTT.

The chain carries TRBV11-2 and TRBJ2-3; D may be TRBD1 (6 bases). From germline, CDR1 is SGHAT and CDR2 FQNNGV. The CDR3 runs to 17 residues. V gave up 5 bases and J gave up 1 base, with 19 bases separating them. DNA of the CDR3: TGTGCCAGCAGCGTAGTGAACAGGGTCTCGGGCACAGATACGCAGTATTTT. This sequence encodes CASSVVNRVSGTDTQYF.

The chain uses TRBV6-2 or TRBV6-3 and TRBJ2-7, with D perhaps TRBD1 (5 bases). Germline CDR1 and CDR2: MNHEY and SVGEGT. Trimming stripped 0 bases from V and 4 bases from J, with 19 bases between. The CDR3 is 17 amino acids. The CDR3 region is CASSYSISGQSIYEQYF. The CDR3 region has the DNA TGTGCCAGCAGTTACTCGATTAGTGGACAAAGCATTTACGAGCAGTACTTC.

The CDR3 loop reads CASSLTGEADTQYF. CDR3 DNA: TGTGCCAGCAGCCTGACAGGGGAGGCAGATACGCAGTATTTT. The V and J genes are TRBV28 and TRBJ2-3; TRBD1 aligns across 8 bases. The CDR3 extends over 14 amino acids. V shed 6 bases and J 4 bases; nucleotides not matched to a gene: 6. Looked up from germline, CDR1 is MDHEN and CDR2 is SYDVKM.

This chain connects TRBV2 to TRBJ1-2; D may be TRBD1 (5 bases). The germline V gene encodes CDR1 SNHLY and CDR2 FYNNEI. V was cut by 2 bases and J by 5 bases, with 12 bases left in between. CDR3 length equals 14 residues. This chain's CDR3 is CASSELAGRYGYTF. The CDR3 region has the DNA TGTGCCAGCAGTGAATTAGCAGGGCGGTATGGCTACACCTTC.

The gene calls are TRBV11-3 and TRBJ2-1, with D perhaps TRBD2 (5 bases). The CDR3 is 16 amino acids. The germline CDR1 and CDR2 sequences are SGHNT and YENEEA. Trimming removed 5 bases at V and 6 bases at J, with 20 bases between. The CDR3: CASSTTPGGSLNEQFF. In DNA form, the CDR3 reads TGTGCCAGCAGCACCACCCCGGGCGGGTCCCTCAATGAGCAGTTCTTC.

This chain joins TRBV5-5 and TRBJ1-2, with a tentative D call TRBD1 (5 bases). Germline assignment: CDR1 SGHKS and CDR2 YYEKEE (reference sequence). This CDR3 spans 14 amino acids. V was cut by 0 bases and J by 8 bases, with 14 bases left in between. In DNA form, the CDR3 reads TGTGCCAGCAGCTTGGGACCCCAGAAGGGGGGCTACACCTTC. It encodes CASSLGPQKGGYTF.

This clone was seen only a few times. The chain couples TRBV7-2 to TRBJ2-1, with 14 positions matching TRBD2. CDR3 length: 16 amino acids. Germline trimming cut 3 bases from V and 9 bases from J; bases unmatched to any gene: 7. Looked up from germline, CDR1 is SGHTA and CDR2 is FQGNSA. CDR3 sequence reads: CASSLGLAGVYGEQFF. The CDR3 coding sequence is TGTGCCAGCAGCTTGGGACTAGCGGGAGTTTATGGTGAGCAGTTCTTC.

The chain couples TRBV13 to TRBJ2-1, with 10 bases fitting TRBD2. This CDR3 is built from 17 residues. After removal of 0 bases from V and 6 bases from J, the junction contained 8 bases not matched to a gene. Germline lookup yields CDR1 PRHDT and CDR2 FYEKMQ (reference sequence). CDR3 nucleotides: TGTGCCAGCAGCTTAGGACTAGCGGGACTAGGGGGCAATGAGCAGTTCTTC. The encoded protein is CASSLGLAGLGGNEQFF.

The V call is TRBV10-2, the J call TRBJ2-2; TRBD1 aligns across 9 bases. The germline CDR1 and CDR2 sequences are WSHSY and SAAADI. This CDR3 is 15 amino acids long. Germline trimming cut 8 bases from V and 7 bases from J; bases unmatched to any gene: 11. The CDR3 bases are TGCGCCAGCGAGAGGGGGACAGGGTTGGTCGGGGAGCTGTTTTTT. Translation: CASERGTGLVGELFF.

The CDR3 region is CASSAGGTGELFF. DNA of the CDR3: TGTGCCAGCAGCGCAGGGGGAACCGGGGAGCTGTTTTTT. V and J are TRBV25-1 and TRBJ2-2, with 7 bases matching TRBD1. J was trimmed by 5 bases and V by 6 bases; bases with no gene match: 3. The V gene's germline CDR1 is MGHDK and CDR2 SYGVNS. CDR3 length equals 13 residues.

The V call is TRBV9, the J call TRBJ2-2; D perhaps matches TRBD2 (5 bases). The germline V gene encodes CDR1 SGDLS and CDR2 YYNGEE. The CDR3 extends over 16 amino acids. V lost 0 bases and J 4 bases, leaving 13 bases between the germline ends. The DNA of the CDR3 is TGTGCCAGCAGCGTAGCTACGAGGGCCCGCACCGGGGAGCTGTTTTTT. Its protein is CASSVATRARTGELFF.

The chain employs TRBV28 and TRBJ2-1, with 10 bases that match TRBD1. Germline-derived CDR1 and CDR2 are MDHEN and SYDVKM. The CDR3 runs 14 residues. With 5 bases clipped from V and 2 bases from J, the junction kept 0 bases outside the gene matches. The CDR3 coding sequence is TGTGCCAGCAGTGGGACAGGGGCCTACAATGAGCAGTTCTTC. Its protein product is CASSGTGAYNEQFF.

CDR3 protein: CASSQGLGVKTQYF. As DNA, the CDR3 is TGTGCCAGCAGCCAAGGATTGGGAGTGAAGACCCAGTACTTC. The genes are TRBV3-1 (or the pseudogene TRBV3-2) and TRBJ2-5; TRBD2 is a possible D gene (5 bases). The germline V gene encodes CDR1 LGHDT and CDR2 YNNKEL (reference sequence). There are 14 residues in the CDR3. Trimming stripped 1 base from V and 6 bases from J, with 12 bases between.

The chain employs TRBV28 and TRBJ2-7; 9 bases are shared with TRBD2. J gave up 3 bases and V 10 bases, and 16 bases lay outside the gene matches. The CDR3 spans 16 residues. Per the germline V gene, CDR1 is MDHEN and CDR2 is SYDVKM. As DNA, the CDR3 is TGTGCCACCGTTCCTCTAGGGGCTAGCGGGATCTACGAGCAGTACGTC. Encoded protein: CATVPLGASGIYEQYV.